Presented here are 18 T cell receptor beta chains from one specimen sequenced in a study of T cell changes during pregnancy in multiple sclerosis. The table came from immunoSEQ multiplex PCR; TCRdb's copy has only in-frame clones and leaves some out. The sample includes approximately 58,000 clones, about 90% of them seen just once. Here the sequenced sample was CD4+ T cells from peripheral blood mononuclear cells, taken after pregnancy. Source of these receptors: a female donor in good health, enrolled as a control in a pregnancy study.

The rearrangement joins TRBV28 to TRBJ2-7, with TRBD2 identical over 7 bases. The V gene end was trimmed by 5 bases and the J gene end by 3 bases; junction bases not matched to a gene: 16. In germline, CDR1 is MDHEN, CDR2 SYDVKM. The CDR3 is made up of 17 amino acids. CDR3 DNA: TGTGCCAGCAGTCTTACCGTGGTTGCGGGGGTGAACTACGAGCAGTACTTC. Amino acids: CASSLTVVAGVNYEQYF.

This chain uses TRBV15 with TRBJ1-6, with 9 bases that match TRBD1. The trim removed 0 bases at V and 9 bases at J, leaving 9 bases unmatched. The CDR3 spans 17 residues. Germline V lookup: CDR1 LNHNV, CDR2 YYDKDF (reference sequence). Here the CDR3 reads CATSRDLGQGVGSPLHF. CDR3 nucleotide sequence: TGTGCCACCAGCAGAGATCTGGGACAGGGAGTGGGTTCACCCCTCCACTTT. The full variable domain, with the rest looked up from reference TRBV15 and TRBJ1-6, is DAMVIQNPRYQVTQFGKPVTLSCSQTLNHNVMYWYQQKSSQAPKLLFHYYDKDFNNEADTPDNFQSRRPNTSFCFLDIRSPGLGDTAMYLCATSRDLGQGVGSPLHFGNGTRLTVT.

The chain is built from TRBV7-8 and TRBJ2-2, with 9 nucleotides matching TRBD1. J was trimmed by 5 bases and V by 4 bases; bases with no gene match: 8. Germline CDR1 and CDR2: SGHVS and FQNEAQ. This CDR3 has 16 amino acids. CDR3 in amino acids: CASSWSGTGRTGELFF. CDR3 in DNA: TGTGCCAGCAGCTGGTCCGGGACAGGGAGGACCGGGGAGCTGTTTTTT.

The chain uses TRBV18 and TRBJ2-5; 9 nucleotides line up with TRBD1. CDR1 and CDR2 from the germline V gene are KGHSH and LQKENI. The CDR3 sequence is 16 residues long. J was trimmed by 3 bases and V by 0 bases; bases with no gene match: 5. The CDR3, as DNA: TGTGCCAGCTCACCACCGGGGGACAGGGCCGAAGAGACCCAGTACTTC. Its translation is CASSPPGDRAEETQYF.

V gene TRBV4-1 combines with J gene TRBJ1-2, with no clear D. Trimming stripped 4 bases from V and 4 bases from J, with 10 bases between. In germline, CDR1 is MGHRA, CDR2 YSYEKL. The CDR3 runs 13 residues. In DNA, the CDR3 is TGCGCCAGCAGCCCCGCAGGTTCCTATGGCTACACCTTC. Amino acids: CASSPAGSYGYTF.

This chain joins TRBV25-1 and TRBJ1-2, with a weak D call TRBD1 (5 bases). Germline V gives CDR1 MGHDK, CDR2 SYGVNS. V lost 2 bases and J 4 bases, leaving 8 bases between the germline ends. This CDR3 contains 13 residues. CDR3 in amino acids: CASSETGFYGYTF. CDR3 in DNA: TGTGCCAGCAGTGAAACAGGATTCTATGGCTACACCTTC.

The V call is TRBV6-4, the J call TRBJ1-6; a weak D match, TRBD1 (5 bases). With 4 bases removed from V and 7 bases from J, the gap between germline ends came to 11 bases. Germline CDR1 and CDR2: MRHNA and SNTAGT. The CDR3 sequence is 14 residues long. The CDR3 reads CASSVQAANSPLHF. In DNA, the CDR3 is TGTGCCAGCAGTGTACAGGCGGCCAATTCACCCCTCCACTTT.

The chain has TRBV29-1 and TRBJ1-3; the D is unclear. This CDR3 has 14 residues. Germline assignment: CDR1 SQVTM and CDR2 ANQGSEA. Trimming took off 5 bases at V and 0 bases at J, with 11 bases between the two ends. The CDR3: CSVKRANSGNTIYF. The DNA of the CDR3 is TGCAGCGTTAAGCGAGCCAACTCTGGAAACACCATATATTTT.

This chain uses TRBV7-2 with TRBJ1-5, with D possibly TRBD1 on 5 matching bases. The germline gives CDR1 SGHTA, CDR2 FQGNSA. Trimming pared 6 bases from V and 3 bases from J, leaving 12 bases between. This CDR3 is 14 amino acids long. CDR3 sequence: CASSPTGNNQPQHF. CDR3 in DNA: TGTGCCAGCAGTCCAACAGGTAACAATCAGCCCCAGCATTTT.

CDR3 nucleotide sequence: TGTGCCAGCAGCCCTGCTCGGGGGATAAGAACAGATACGCAGTATTTT. This encodes CASSPARGIRTDTQYF. The rearrangement links TRBV7-6 to TRBJ2-3; possible D gene TRBD2, 6 bases. Trimming stripped 5 bases from V and 3 bases from J, with 18 bases between. The CDR3 spans 16 residues. CDR1 is SGHVS, CDR2 FNYEAQ, per germline.

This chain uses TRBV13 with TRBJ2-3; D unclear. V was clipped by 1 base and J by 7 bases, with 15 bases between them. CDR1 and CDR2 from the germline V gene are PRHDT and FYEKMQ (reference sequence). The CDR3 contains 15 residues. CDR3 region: CASSLESDFPNTQYF. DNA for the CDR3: TGTGCCAGCAGCTTAGAGAGTGACTTCCCCAATACGCAGTATTTT.

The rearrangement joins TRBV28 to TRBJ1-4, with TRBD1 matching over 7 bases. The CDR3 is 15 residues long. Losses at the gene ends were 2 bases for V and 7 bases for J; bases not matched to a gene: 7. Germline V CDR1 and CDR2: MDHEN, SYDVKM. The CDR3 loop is CASSLPTGIGEKLFF. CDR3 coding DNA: TGTGCCAGCAGTTTACCGACAGGGATCGGTGAAAAACTGTTTTTT. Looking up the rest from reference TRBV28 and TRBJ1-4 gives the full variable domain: DVKVTQSSRYLVKRTGEKVFLECVQDMDHENMFWYRQDPGLGLRLIYFSYDVKMKEKGDIPEGYSVSREKKERFSLILESASTNQTSMYLCASSLPTGIGEKLFFGSGTQLSVL.

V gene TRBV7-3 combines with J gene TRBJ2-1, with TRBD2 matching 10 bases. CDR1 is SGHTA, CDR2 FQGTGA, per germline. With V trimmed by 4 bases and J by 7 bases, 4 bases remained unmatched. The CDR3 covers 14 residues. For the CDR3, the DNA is TGTGCCAGCAGCTCCGGACTAGCGGTTAATGAGCAGTTCTTC. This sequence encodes CASSSGLAVNEQFF.

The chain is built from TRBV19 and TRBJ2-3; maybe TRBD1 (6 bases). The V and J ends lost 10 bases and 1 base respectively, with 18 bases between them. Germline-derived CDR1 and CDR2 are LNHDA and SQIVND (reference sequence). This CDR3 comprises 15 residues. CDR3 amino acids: CATRGGTTGTDTQYF. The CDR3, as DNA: TGTGCCACTAGAGGGGGAACCACTGGCACAGATACGCAGTATTTT.

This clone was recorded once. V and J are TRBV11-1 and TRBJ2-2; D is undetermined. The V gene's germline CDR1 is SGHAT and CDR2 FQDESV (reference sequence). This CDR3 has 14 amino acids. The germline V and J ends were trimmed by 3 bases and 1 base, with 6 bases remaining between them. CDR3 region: CASSFLRNTGELFF. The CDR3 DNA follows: TGTGCCAGCAGCTTTCTCCGGAACACCGGGGAGCTGTTTTTT. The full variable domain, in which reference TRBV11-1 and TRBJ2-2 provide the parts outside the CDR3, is EAEVAQSPRYKITEKSQAVAFWCDPISGHATLYWYRQILGQGPELLVQFQDESVVDDSQLPKDRFSAERLKGVDSTLKIQPAELGDSAMYLCASSFLRNTGELFFGEGSRLTVL.

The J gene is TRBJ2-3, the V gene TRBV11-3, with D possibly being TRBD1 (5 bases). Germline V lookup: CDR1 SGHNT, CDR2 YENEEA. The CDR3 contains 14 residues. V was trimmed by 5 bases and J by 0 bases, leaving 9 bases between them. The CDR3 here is CASSLTASTDTQYF. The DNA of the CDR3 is TGTGCCAGCAGCCTGACAGCTAGCACAGATACGCAGTATTTT.

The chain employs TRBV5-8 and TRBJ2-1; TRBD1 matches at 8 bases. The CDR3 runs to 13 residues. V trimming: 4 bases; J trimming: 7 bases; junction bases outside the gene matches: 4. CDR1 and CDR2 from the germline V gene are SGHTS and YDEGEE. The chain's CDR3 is CASSRDRINEQFF. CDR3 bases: TGTGCCAGCAGCCGGGACAGGATAAATGAGCAGTTCTTC.

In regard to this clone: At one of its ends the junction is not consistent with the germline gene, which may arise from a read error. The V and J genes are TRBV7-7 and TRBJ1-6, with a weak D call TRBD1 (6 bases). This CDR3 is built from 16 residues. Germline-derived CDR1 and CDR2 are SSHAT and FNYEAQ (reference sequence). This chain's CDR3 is CASSLAPQGRNSPLHF. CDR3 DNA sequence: TGTGCTAGCAGCTTAGCCCCTCAGGGGCGGAATTCACCCCTCCACTTT.